Listed here are 10 T cell receptor beta chains from one sample, sequenced in a study of shared clonotypes between healthy human individuals (dated by TCRdb to about 2020). The library was built by means of the immunoSEQ multiplex PCR assay. Sourced from immuneACCESS, this table was stored by TCRdb with only in-frame sequences that have V and J called. A share of the clones is absent; for the studies checked, an unresolved V gene accounts for under half, and the remainder has no known explanation. The sample table records fewer than 1 million clones; 95% to 97% of these occur just once. The ten most abundant clones make up over 0.2% of the sample. CD8 naive samples consisted of CD45RO-negative cells that were positively selected for CCR7, yielding a CD45RA+CCR7+ population without TemRA cells. Sequencing was carried out using naive CD8+ T cells sorted from blood. The sample's cell subset or site label, in plain terms: CD45RA+CCR7+. The receptors stem from a man aged 25 to 40 in good health.

This clone showed up just once. The chain uses TRBV6-5 and TRBJ2-1; D not resolved. Germline CDR1 MNHEY, CDR2 SVGAGI. Trimming cost V 8 bases and J 3 bases, with 17 bases left between them. CDR3 length: 15 amino acids. The DNA of the CDR3 is TGTGCCAGCGGCCCGCCCCTAGGAGACTACAATGAGCAGTTCTTC. Protein: CASGPPLGDYNEQFF.

V is TRBV9 and J is TRBJ2-7; D is perhaps TRBD1 or TRBD2 (6 bases each). This CDR3 has 16 residues. Trimming stripped 2 bases from V and 0 bases from J, with 15 bases between. The germline V gene encodes CDR1 SGDLS and CDR2 YYNGEE. The CDR3 reads CASSVGVEGDSYEQYF. Here the CDR3 DNA reads TGTGCCAGCAGCGTGGGGGTGGAGGGGGACTCCTACGAGCAGTACTTC.

The chain links TRBV7-8 to TRBJ2-3, with 7 positions matching TRBD2. V dropped 5 bases and J dropped 11; count of bases not matched to a gene: 22. Germline CDR1 and CDR2: SGHVS and FQNEAQ. The CDR3 has 17 amino acids. The CDR3 protein is CASSELWRGSGDLMQYF. As DNA, the CDR3 is TGTGCCAGCAGCGAGCTATGGCGGGGGAGTGGGGATCTGATGCAGTATTTT. The full variable domain, rest sourced from reference TRBV7-8 and TRBJ2-3, is GAGVSQSPRYKVAKRGQDVALRCDPISGHVSLFWYQQALGQGPEFLTYFQNEAQLDKSGLPSDRFFAERPEGSVSTLKIQRTQQEDSAVYLCASSELWRGSGDLMQYFGPGTRLTVL.

On this clone itself: Other DNA variants within this sample encode the same CDR3. This sequence joins TRBV27 and TRBJ2-7; D gene uncertain. This CDR3 spans 13 amino acids. V was trimmed by 2 bases and J by 0 bases, leaving 5 bases between them. Germline V CDR1 and CDR2: MNHEY, SMNVEV (reference sequence). CDR3 in amino acids: CASSLGYSYEQYF. The CDR3 DNA sequence: TGTGCCAGCAGTTTAGGGTACTCCTACGAGCAGTACTTC.

The genes are TRBV27 and TRBJ2-1; 10 bases map to TRBD2. In germline, CDR1 is MNHEY, CDR2 SMNVEV (reference sequence). V gave up 3 bases and J gave up 5 bases; unmatched junction bases: 4. The CDR3 sequence is 15 residues long. The CDR3 nucleotides are TGTGCCAGCAGTTTGATAGCGGGAGGTGACAATGAGCAGTTCTTC. Residues: CASSLIAGGDNEQFF.

The rearrangement uses TRBV18 and TRBJ2-3; 9 positions match TRBD2. The CDR3 extends over 15 amino acids. V gave up 3 bases and J gave up 6 bases; unmatched junction bases: 7. Germline V gene sequence: CDR1 KGHSH, CDR2 LQKENI. The CDR3, as DNA: TGTGCCAGCTCACCGGGACTAGCTTTTGGGGATACGCAGTATTTT. It encodes CASSPGLAFGDTQYF.

The genes are TRBV10-3 and TRBJ2-1, with unresolved D. V dropped 0 bases and J dropped 10 bases, with 4 bases sitting between them. Germline-derived CDR1 and CDR2 are ENHRY and SYGVKD. CDR3 length equals 11 residues. For the CDR3, the DNA is TGTGCCATCAGTGAGTCTGACGAGCAGTTCTTC. This encodes CAISESDEQFF.

This clone was detected once. The chain uses TRBV20-1 and TRBJ2-2; D is possibly TRBD2 (6 bases). Looked up from germline, CDR1 is DFQATT and CDR2 is SNEGSKA (reference sequence). This CDR3 contains 11 residues. This CDR3 is CSRRAGGELFF. CDR3 bases: TGCAGCAGGAGGGCTGGCGGGGAGCTGTTTTTT.

This chain uses TRBV5-1 with TRBJ2-7; TRBD2 agrees at 9 bases. The CDR3 runs to 16 residues. Germline loops: CDR1 SGHRS, CDR2 YFSETQ. V trimming: 0 bases; J trimming: 6 bases; junction bases outside the gene matches: 10. The CDR3 nucleotides read TGCGCCAGCAGCTTGGAGTATGGTAGCGGGAGAGGCGAGCAGTACTTC. Translated, it gives CASSLEYGSGRGEQYF.

This clone was counted a few times. The chain recombines TRBV27 with TRBJ2-2; 10 bases map to TRBD2. V shed 2 bases, J shed 5 bases, and the junction held 5 bases outside the gene matches. This CDR3 contains 16 residues. Germline lookup yields CDR1 MNHEY and CDR2 SMNVEV (reference sequence). The CDR3 DNA reads as TGTGCCAGCAGTTTACATTTAGCGGGAGGAACCGGGGAGCTGTTTTTT. Its protein product is CASSLHLAGGTGELFF.